This T cell receptor (beta chain) was recovered during a study of shared clonotypes between healthy human individuals. The authors divided CD4+ cells into CD45RA+ naive and CD45RA-negative memory subsets. With 7 bases clipped from V and 4 bases from J, the junction kept 5 bases outside the gene matches. This CDR3 is built from 13 residues. CDR1 and CDR2 (germline): MNHEY, SVGAGI. Here immunoSEQ multiplex PCR was the method, and the copy in TCRdb shows in-frame clones only, minus some. In the table there are millions of clones, 80% to 95% of which are singletons. The sequencing input was naive CD4+ T cells from PBMCs. The subset denotes: CD45RA+ positively selected. The clonotype originates from a man between 18 and 35 years old in good health. Some clones in this sample may be carry-over from other donors' samples. This rearrangement joins TRBV6-5 to TRBJ1-1, with 8 positions matching TRBD1. The CDR3 sequence is CASITGGGTEAFF. In DNA, the CDR3 is TGTGCCAGCATCACAGGGGGAGGCACTGAAGCTTTCTTT.